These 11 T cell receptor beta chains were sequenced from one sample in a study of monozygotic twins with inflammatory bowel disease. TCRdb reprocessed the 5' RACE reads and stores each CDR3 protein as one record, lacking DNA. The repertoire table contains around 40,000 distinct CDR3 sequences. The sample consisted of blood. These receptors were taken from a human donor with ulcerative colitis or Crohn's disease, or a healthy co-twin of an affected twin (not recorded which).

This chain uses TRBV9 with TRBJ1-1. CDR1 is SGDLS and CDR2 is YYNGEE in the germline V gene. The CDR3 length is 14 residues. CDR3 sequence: CASSVGPMNTEAFF.

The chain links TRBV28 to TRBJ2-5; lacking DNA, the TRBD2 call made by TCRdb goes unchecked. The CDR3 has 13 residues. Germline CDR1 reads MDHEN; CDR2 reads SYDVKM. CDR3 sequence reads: CASSLGAPPTQYF. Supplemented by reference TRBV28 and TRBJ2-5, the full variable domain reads DVKVTQSSRYLVKRTGEKVFLECVQDMDHENMFWYRQDPGLGLRLIYFSYDVKMKEKGDIPEGYSVSREKKERFSLILESASTNQTSMYLCASSLGAPPTQYFGPGTRLLVL.

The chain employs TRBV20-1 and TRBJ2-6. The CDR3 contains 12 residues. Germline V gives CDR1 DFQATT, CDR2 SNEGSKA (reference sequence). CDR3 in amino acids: CSAETGTNVLTF.

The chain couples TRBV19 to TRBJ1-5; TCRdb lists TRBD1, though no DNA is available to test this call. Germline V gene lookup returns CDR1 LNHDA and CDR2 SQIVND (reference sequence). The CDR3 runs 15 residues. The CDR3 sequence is CASRNGQGAVQPQHF.

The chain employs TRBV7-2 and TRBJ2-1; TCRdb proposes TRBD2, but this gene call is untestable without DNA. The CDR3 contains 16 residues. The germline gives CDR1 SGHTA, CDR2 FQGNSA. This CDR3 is CASSPRAEFPYNEQFF.

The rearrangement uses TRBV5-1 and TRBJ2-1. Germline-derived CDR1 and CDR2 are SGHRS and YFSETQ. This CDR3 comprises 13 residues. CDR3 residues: CASSPFLYNEQFF.

The CDR3: CASSLDANTEAFF. The chain uses TRBV5-1 and TRBJ1-1. The CDR3 sequence is 13 residues long. Germline V lookup: CDR1 SGHRS, CDR2 YFSETQ. The variable domain in full, completed from reference TRBV5-1 and TRBJ1-1, reads KAGVTQTPRYLIKTRGQQVTLSCSPISGHRSVSWYQQTPGQGLQFLFEYFSETQRNKGNFPGRFSGRQFSNSRSEMNVSTLELGDSALYLCASSLDANTEAFFGQGTRLTVV.

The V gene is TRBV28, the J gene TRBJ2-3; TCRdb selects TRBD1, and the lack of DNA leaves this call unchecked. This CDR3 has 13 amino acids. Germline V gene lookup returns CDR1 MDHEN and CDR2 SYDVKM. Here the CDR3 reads CASSPGAPDTQYF.

The CDR3 loop reads CASSQVGGSSGNTIYF. This chain links TRBV14 with TRBJ1-3. This CDR3 comprises 16 residues. Germline CDR1 SGHDN, CDR2 FVKESK. The full variable domain, in which reference TRBV14 and TRBJ1-3 provide the parts outside the CDR3, is EAGVTQFPSHSVIEKGQTVTLRCDPISGHDNLYWYRRVMGKEIKFLLHFVKESKQDESGMPNNRFLAERTGGTYSTLKVQPAELEDSGVYFCASSQVGGSSGNTIYFGEGSWLTVV.

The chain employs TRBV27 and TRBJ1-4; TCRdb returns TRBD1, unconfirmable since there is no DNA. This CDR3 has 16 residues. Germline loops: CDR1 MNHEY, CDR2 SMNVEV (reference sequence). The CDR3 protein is CASTSGTGASSEKLFF.

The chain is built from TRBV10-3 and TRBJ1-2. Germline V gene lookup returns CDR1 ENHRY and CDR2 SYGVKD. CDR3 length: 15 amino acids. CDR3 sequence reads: CAIRSSTVTYYGYTF.